This T cell receptor (beta chain) derives from a study of T cell responses to AZD1222 COVID-19 vaccine. Details on this clone: Antigen: not known.

General study results and limits: Targets within unmutated variant regions were reportedly found for nearly half of spike-specific TCRs. Spike-specific TCR depth and breadth grew after two AZD1222 doses.

The germline V gene has CDR1 SGHTA and CDR2 FQGNSA. The CDR3 has 15 residues. V shed 2 bases, J shed 7 bases, and the junction held 8 bases outside the gene matches. Assay: immunoSEQ multiplex PCR; the TCRdb copy retains only in-frame clones and omits some. Found here are roughly 110,000 clones, around nine tenths of them singletons; the top ten hold 4.5% to 5.5%. This material consisted of peripheral blood, taken 28 days after the second AZD1222 dose. The gene calls are TRBV7-2 and TRBJ2-1; 7 positions agree with TRBD1. This TCR came from an adult who received the AZD1222 COVID-19 vaccine. CDR3 nucleotides: TGTGCCAGCAGCTTAACCCGGGACAGTGCTAATGAGCAGTTCTTC. Amino acids: CASSLTRDSANEQFF.